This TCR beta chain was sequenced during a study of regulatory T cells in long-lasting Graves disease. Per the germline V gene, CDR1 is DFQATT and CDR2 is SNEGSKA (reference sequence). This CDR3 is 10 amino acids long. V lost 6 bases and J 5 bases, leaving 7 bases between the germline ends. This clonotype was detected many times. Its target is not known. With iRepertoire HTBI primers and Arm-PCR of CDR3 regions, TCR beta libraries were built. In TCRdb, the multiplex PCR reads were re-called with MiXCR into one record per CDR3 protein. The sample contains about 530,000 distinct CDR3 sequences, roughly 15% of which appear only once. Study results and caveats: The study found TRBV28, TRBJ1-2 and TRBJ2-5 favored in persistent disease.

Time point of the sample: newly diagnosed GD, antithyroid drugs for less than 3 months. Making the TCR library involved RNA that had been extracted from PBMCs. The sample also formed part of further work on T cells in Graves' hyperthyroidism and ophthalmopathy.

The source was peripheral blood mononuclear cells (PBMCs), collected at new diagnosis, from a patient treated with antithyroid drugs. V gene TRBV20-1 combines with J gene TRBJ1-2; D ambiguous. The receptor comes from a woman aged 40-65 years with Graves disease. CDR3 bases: TGCAGTGCGAGCGGGTATGGCTACACCTTC. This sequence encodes CSASGYGYTF.